The TCR beta chain described here comes from a study of blood T cell repertoires in COVID-19. Data came from immunoSEQ multiplex PCR; TCRdb stores just in-frame clones and leaves some out. The table lists about 240,000 clones, about 86% of them singletons. The CDR3 contains 14 residues. The V gene's germline CDR1 is SGHTA and CDR2 FQGNSA. With 1 base removed from V and 1 base from J, the gap between germline ends came to 4 bases. The age range of participants was about 18 to 95 years, with residence in under 30 US areas. Cohorts were assigned according to the clinical history that participants reported. This clone has more than one count but fewer than ten. Within the sample, other DNA sequences also encode this same CDR3.

The chain uses TRBV7-2 and TRBJ2-2; no clear D gene. The TCR comes from a woman aged 40-49 years with acute COVID-19. Sequencing was done on a sample of PBMCs or T cells enriched from blood (not recorded which). The CDR3 is CASSLVQNTGELFF. DNA for the CDR3: TGTGCCAGCAGCTTAGTTCAGAACACCGGGGAGCTGTTTTTT.